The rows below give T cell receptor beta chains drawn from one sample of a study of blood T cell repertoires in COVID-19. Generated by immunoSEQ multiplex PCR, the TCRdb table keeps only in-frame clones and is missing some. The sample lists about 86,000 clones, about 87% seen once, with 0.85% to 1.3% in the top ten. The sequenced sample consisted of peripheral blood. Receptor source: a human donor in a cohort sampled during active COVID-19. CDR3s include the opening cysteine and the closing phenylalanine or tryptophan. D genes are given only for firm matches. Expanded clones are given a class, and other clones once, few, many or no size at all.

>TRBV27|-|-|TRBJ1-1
TGTGCCAGCAGCCCCGGGGGGGTCCGGGTGGGCACTGAAGCTTTCTTT
CASSPGGVRVGTEAFF
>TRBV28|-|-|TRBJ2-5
TGTGCCAGCCCCGGGGAGACCCAGTACTTC
CASPGETQYF
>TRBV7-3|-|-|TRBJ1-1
TGTGCCAGCAGCTTAGTGGGGCCGAACACTGAAGCTTTCTTT
CASSLVGPNTEAFF
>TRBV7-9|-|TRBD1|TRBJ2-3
TGTGCCAGCAGCCCAGGGGGCAGGGGCACAGATACGCAGTATTTT
CASSPGGRGTDTQYF
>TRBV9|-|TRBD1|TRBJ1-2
TGTGCCAGCAGCGGAAGGGGGCAGGTTCAAGGACTTAACTATGGCTACACCTTC
CASSGRGQVQGLNYGYTF
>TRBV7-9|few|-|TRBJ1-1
TGTGCCAGCAGCTTAGTCCAGGGTCTGACTGAAGCTTTCTTT
CASSLVQGLTEAFF
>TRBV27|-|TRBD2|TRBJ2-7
TGTGCCAGCAGTTCGAGACGGGAGGGGCTTCGATACGAACAGTACTTC
CASSSRREGLRYEQYF
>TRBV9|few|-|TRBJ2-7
TGTGCCAGCAGCTCAGGGTCCTCCTACGAGCAGTACTTC
CASSSGSSYEQYF
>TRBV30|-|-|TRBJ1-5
TGTGCCTGGAGTGGGACAGCGGATCAGCCCCAGCATTTT
CAWSGTADQPQHF
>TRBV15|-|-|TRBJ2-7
TGTGCCACCAGCAGAGACGACGGCGGGCAGTACTTC
CATSRDDGGQYF
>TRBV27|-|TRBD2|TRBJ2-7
TGTGCCAGCAGATTACTTCTAGCGGACTCCTACGAGCAGTACTTC
CASRLLLADSYEQYF
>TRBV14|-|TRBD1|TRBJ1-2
TGTGCCAGCAGCTTTCGACAGGGAAACTATGGCTACACCTTC
CASSFRQGNYGYTF
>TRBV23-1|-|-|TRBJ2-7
TGCGCCAGCAGTCAACGCTACAGGTTCTCGGGTTCATACGAGCAGTACTTC
CASSQRYRFSGSYEQYF
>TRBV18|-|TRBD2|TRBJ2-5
TGTGCCAGCTCACGACTAGCGGGAGGGTCAGAGACCCAGTACTTC
CASSRLAGGSETQYF
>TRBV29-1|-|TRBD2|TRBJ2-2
TGCAGCGTTGGTTCTCGCTCCAGCGGGAGAGCCGGGGAGCTGTTTTTT
CSVGSRSSGRAGELFF
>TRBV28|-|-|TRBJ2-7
TGTGCCACCAACAACTTGTGGAGCTCCTACGAGCAGTACTTC
CATNNLWSSYEQYF
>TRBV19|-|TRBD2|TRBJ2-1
TGTGCCAGTAGTATCGGGACTAGCGGACGGAATGAGCAGTTCTTC
CASSIGTSGRNEQFF
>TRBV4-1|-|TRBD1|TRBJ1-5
TGCGCCAGCAGCCTAACGGACAGGGACGGGCAGCCCCAGCATTTT
CASSLTDRDGQPQHF
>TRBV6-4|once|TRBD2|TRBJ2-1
TGTGCCAGCAGTCCTAGCGGGAGGGGTTACAATGAGCAGTTCTTC
CASSPSGRGYNEQFF
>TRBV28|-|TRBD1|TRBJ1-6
TGTGCCAGCAGCTTCGCCCCCGGGACAGGGGATTCACCCCTCCACTTT
CASSFAPGTGDSPLHF
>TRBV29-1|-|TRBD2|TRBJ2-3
TGCAGCGTTGCAGCGGCTAGCGGCGCGGGAGATACGCAGTATTTT
CSVAAASGAGDTQYF
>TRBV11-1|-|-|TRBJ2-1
TGTGCCAGCAGCTCTAGCTTGGACAATGAGCAGTTCTTC
CASSSSLDNEQFF
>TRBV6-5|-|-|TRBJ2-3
TGTGCCAGCAGCTCGGGACTTTCGGGTACGCAGTATTTT
CASSSGLSGTQYF
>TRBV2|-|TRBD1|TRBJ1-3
TGTGCCAGCGGGACAGGGAGCTCTGGAAACACCATATATTTT
CASGTGSSGNTIYF
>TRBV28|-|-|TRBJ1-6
TGTGCCAGCAGCCCGAGGACGGGACTAAGCTCCTATAATTCACCCCTCCACTTT
CASSPRTGLSSYNSPLHF
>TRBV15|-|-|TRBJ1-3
TGTGCCACCAGCAGTGAGGGGGTGATCTCTGGAAACACCATATATTTT
CATSSEGVISGNTIYF
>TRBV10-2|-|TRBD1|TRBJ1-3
TGCGCCAGCAGTGAAATCGACGGCAGGGGGCATGGAAACACCATATATTTT
CASSEIDGRGHGNTIYF
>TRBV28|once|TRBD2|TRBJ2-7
TGTGCCAGCAGTTCCTCGTTGACTAGCGGGAGAACCTACGAGCAGTACTTC
CASSSSLTSGRTYEQYF
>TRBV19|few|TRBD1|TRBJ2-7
TGTGCCAGTACCAAAAACGGACAGGCGAGCTCCTACGAGCAGTACTTC
CASTKNGQASSYEQYF
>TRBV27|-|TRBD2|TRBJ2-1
TGTGCCAGCAGTCCACCCGGGGGGAATGAGCAGTTCTTC
CASSPPGGNEQFF
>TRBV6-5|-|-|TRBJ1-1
TGTGCCAGCAGTTACTCACAGGCCAACACTGAAGCTTTCTTT
CASSYSQANTEAFF
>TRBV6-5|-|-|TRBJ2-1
TGTGCCAGCAGTTACCCAAACAATGAGCAGTTCTTC
CASSYPNNEQFF
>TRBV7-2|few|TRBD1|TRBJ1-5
TGTGCCAGCAGCTCGTACAGGGGACCCAATCAGCCCCAGCATTTT
CASSSYRGPNQPQHF
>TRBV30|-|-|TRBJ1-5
TGTGCCTGGGGCCCGGGGGGCAATCAGCCCCAGCATTTT
CAWGPGGNQPQHF
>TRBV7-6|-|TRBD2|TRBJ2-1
TGTGCCAGCAGCGGGGTGGCTAGCGGGAACAATGAGCAGTTCTTC
CASSGVASGNNEQFF
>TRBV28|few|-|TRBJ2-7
TGTGCCAGCAGTTTAGGAGTCTACGAGCAGTACTTC
CASSLGVYEQYF
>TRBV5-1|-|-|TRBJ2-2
TGCGCCAGCAGCTTGGAGGTGTCAGGGACCGGGGAGCTGTTTTTT
CASSLEVSGTGELFF
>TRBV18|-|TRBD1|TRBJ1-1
TGTGCCAGCTCACACTCCAAGGCCCCCGACAGGGAGGCTTTCTTT
CASSHSKAPDREAFF
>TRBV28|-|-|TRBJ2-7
TGTGCCAGCAGCCCCCCCGGGACTGTCTACGAGCAGTACTTC
CASSPPGTVYEQYF
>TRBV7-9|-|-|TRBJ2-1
TGTGCCAGCAGCTCCCCGAAAGCGGCTAACAATGAGCAGTTCTTC
CASSSPKAANNEQFF
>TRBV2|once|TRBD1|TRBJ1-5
TGTGCCAGCAGTGACCCGGACAGGTCAGAGCCCCAGCATTTT
CASSDPDRSEPQHF
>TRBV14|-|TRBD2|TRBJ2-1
TGTGCCAGCAGCCACACTAGCGGGAGTTTCCATGAGCAGTTCTTC
CASSHTSGSFHEQFF
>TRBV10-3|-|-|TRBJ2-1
TGTGCCATCAGTGAGCGGGGGAAAGGGGATGAGCAGTTCTTC
CAISERGKGDEQFF
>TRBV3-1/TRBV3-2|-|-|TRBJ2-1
TGTGCCAGCAGCCAAGCATGGCTAGCCCCGAATGAGCAGTTCTTC
CASSQAWLAPNEQFF
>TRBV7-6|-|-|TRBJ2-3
TGTGCCAGCAGCTTGGGGGCCGGAGGCACAGATACGCAGTATTTT
CASSLGAGGTDTQYF
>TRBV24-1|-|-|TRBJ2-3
TGTGCCACCAGTAGGGCCAGCGGTAGCACAGATACGCAGTATTTT
CATSRASGSTDTQYF
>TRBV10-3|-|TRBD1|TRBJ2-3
TGTGCCGCCCTCCAGGACAGGGGATTCGCAGATACGCAGTATTTT
CAALQDRGFADTQYF
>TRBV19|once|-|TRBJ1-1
TGTGCCAGTAGCTCAACTCCGACAGGGAACACTGAAGCTTTCTTT
CASSSTPTGNTEAFF
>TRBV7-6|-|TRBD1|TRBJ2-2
TGTGCCAGCAGCCAGGGGGTACAGGGCACCGGGGAGCTGTTTTTT
CASSQGVQGTGELFF
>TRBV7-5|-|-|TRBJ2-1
TGTGCCGGTCGGGAGATCGGCGGGGATGAGCAGTTCTTC
CAGREIGGDEQFF
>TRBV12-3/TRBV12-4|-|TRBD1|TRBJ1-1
TGTGCCAGCAGCCAAAGGACAGGAGCTTTCTTT
CASSQRTGAFF
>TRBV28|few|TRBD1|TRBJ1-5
TGTGCCAGCAGCTTAGGGGGGACAGGGCTACAGCCCCAGCATTTT
CASSLGGTGLQPQHF
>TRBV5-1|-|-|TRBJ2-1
TGCGCCAGCAGCTTGGCCCCCTTTGCCGGGCGGGATGAGCAGTTCTTC
CASSLAPFAGRDEQFF
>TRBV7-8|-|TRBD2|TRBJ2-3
TGTGCCAGCAGCTTAGCTAGCGGGACCACAGATACGCAGTATTTT
CASSLASGTTDTQYF
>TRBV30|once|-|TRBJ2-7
TGTGCCTGGAGTCCACAGGGTTACGAGCAGTACTTC
CAWSPQGYEQYF
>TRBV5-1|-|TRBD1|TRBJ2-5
TGCGCCAGCAGCTTGGGACAGGGCTACCAAGAGACCCAGTACTTC
CASSLGQGYQETQYF
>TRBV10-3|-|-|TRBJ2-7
TGTGCCATCAGACCCGGACAGAGAAGCTCCTACGAGCAGTACTTC
CAIRPGQRSSYEQYF
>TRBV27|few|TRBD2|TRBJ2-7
TGTGCCAGCAGCGACCTAGCGGCCTACGAGCAGTACTTC
CASSDLAAYEQYF
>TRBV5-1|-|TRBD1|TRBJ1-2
TGCGCCAGCAGGCAGGACAGGAACTATGGCTACACCTTC
CASRQDRNYGYTF